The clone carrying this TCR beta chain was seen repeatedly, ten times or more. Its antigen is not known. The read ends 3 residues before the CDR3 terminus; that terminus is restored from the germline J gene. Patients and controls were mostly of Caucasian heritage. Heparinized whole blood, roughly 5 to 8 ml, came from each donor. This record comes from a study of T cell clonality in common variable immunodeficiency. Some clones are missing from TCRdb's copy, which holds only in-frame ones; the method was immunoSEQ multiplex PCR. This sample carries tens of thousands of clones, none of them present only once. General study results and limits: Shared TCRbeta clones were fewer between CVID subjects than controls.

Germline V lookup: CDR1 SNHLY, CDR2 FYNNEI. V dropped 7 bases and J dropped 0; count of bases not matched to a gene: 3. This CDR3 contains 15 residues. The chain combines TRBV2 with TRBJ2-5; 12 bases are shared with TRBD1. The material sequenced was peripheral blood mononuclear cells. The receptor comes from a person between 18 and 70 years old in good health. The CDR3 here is CASKGQGAYQETQYF. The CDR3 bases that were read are TGTGCCAGCAAGGGACAGGGGGCGTACCAAGAGACC.